This section outlines one TCR beta chain sequence together with its context. Individual cDNA molecules were tagged with unique molecular identifiers. TCRdb re-analysed the 5' RACE reads in MiXCR, keeping a single row per CDR3 protein. The sample records about 60,000 distinct CDR3 sequences, roughly 10% being singletons. The germline CDR1 and CDR2 sequences are DFQATT and SNEGSKA (reference sequence). V dropped 2 bases and J dropped 2; count of bases not matched to a gene: 14. This CDR3 comprises 17 residues. These data come from a study of early T cells in non-severe SARS-CoV-2 infection. The sequencing input was whole blood. This clonotype originated in an adult who was a healthcare worker with PCR-confirmed SARS-CoV-2 infection or an uninfected control (not recorded which). The chain couples TRBV20-1 to TRBJ2-7; 8 nucleotides align to TRBD2. The CDR3 nucleotides read TGCAGTGCTAGAAGGAGGGTCCTAGCGGGCGCTACCTACGAGCAGTACTTC. Protein: CSARRRVLAGATYEQYF.